This T cell receptor (beta chain) was captured in a study of vaccination effects on CD4 cells after COVID-19. About the study: Researchers obtained post-vaccine samples at a median of 72 days past the second dose. Study-wide points: Sampling in the study covered few convalescent patients and included no early post-infection timepoints.

Antigen-specific CD4+ T cells expanded by the ViraFEST assay with viral peptide pools were then sequenced. The authors isolated CD4+ T cells after less than eleven days of culture. Participants received two doses of either the BNT162b2 or mRNA-1273 vaccine. People in the vaccine group had not been infected with SARS-CoV-2 before, and their nucleocapsid antibodies were negative. PBMC cultures contained two million cells per well, roughly 10 IU/ml IL-2 and around 9.9 ug/ml peptides. Concerning this clone itself: What it recognizes is unknown.

Using immunoSEQ multiplex PCR, the repertoire was profiled, and TCRdb retains in-frame clones only, with some absent. The data contain 60,000 to 90,000 clones, approximately 82% of them seen just once; the ten biggest clones take up approximately 1.2%. The sample was CD4+ T cells from PBMCs cultured with HCoV-229E spike peptides, taken after COVID-19 vaccination. The sequence came from a human donor who received a COVID-19 vaccine.

CDR3 in DNA: TGTGCCAGCAGCTTGAAGTCTAGCACAGATACGCAGTATTTT. Translated: CASSLKSSTDTQYF. The chain recombines TRBV5-4 with TRBJ2-3, with no clear D. Germline V gene data show CDR1 as SGHNT and CDR2 as YYREEE (reference sequence). This CDR3 has 14 residues. The V gene lost 1 base and the J gene lost 0 bases, with 6 bases spanning the gap.